This T cell receptor (beta chain) stems from a study of cytomegalovirus exposure and HLA in healthy donors. Study findings and constraints: Versus the approximately 700-donor mean, an Asian-associated ancestry cluster reportedly showed fewer N-insertions in a later analysis.

On this clone itself: Its antigen remains unknown.

The PCR made use of 60 Vbeta and 13 Jbeta primers. Data came from immunoSEQ multiplex PCR; TCRdb stores just in-frame clones and leaves some out. There are roughly 180,000 clones in the sample; 78% occur only once, and less than 3.5% lies in the top ten. Sequences were obtained from PBMCs. The TCR originated in a female donor in good health and CMV-seronegative.

CDR3 DNA: TGCGCCAGCAGCCAAGATCGGACAGTTTACGAGCAGTACTTC. Translation gives CASSQDRTVYEQYF. The V and J genes are TRBV4-1 and TRBJ2-7; possible D gene TRBD1, 6 bases. The CDR3 loop spans 14 amino acids. Looked up from germline, CDR1 is MGHRA and CDR2 is YSYEKL. V was pared by 0 bases and J by 4 bases, with 10 bases between.